The 31 T cell receptor beta chains below were found in one sample sequenced in a study of STAT5B mutations in CD4+ large granular lymphocyte leukemia. Data came from immunoSEQ multiplex PCR; TCRdb stores just in-frame clones and leaves some out. The sample records tens of thousands of clones, around 85% being singletons. Sequencing was carried out using CD4+ T cells from blood buffy coats. The receptor set was obtained from a human donor in good health.

This clone has a handful of counts. The chain has TRBV7-9 and TRBJ2-2; no definite D call. The CDR3 contains 13 residues. Germline values: CDR1 SEHNR, CDR2 FQNEAQ (reference sequence). V was trimmed by 2 bases and J by 6 bases, leaving 7 bases between them. In DNA, the CDR3 is TGTGCCAGCAGCTTACTGGGATCCGGGGAGCTGTTTTTT. Amino acid sequence: CASSLLGSGELFF.

This chain links TRBV19 with TRBJ1-4; the D gene is possibly TRBD1 (5 bases). The ends were cut back, 5 bases at V and 5 bases at J, with 21 bases in the middle. Germline CDR1 LNHDA, CDR2 SQIVND (reference sequence). This CDR3 is built from 17 residues. CDR3 sequence: CASSPLFRQGRNEKLFF. The CDR3 DNA reads as TGTGCCAGTAGTCCCCTTTTTCGGCAGGGTAGGAATGAAAAACTGTTTTTT.

This chain links TRBV19 with TRBJ2-5; 7 positions agree with TRBD1. V dropped 5 bases and J dropped 7; count of bases not matched to a gene: 13. The germline V gene has CDR1 LNHDA and CDR2 SQIVND (reference sequence). The CDR3 is 15 residues long. The CDR3 reads CASSLGTVSMGTQYF. The CDR3 DNA sequence: TGTGCCAGTAGTCTCGGGACAGTTTCTATGGGGACCCAGTACTTC.

The J gene is TRBJ1-5, the V gene TRBV11-2; D remains unclear. CDR1 and CDR2 (germline): SGHAT, FQNNGV. Trimming took 2 bases from V and 4 from J, leaving 9 bases between them. The CDR3 extends over 14 amino acids. CDR3 residues: CASSLLGENQPQHF. In nucleotides, the CDR3 is TGTGCCAGCAGCTTATTGGGTGAGAATCAGCCCCAGCATTTT.

This clone was detected only once. The chain couples TRBV6-1 to TRBJ2-7; 12 bases line up with TRBD2. Germline V lookup: CDR1 MNHNS, CDR2 SASEGT. With V trimmed by 10 bases and J by 5 bases, 12 bases remained unmatched. The CDR3 is 15 amino acids. The DNA for the CDR3 is TGTGCCACCCATTCTAGCGGGAGGGGTCGCAACGAGCAGTACTTC. Its translation: CATHSSGRGRNEQYF.

CDR3 residues: CASSIPTANTEAFF. Written as DNA, the CDR3 is TGTGCCAGCAGCATTCCAACAGCGAACACTGAAGCTTTCTTT. The V and J genes are TRBV28 and TRBJ1-1; D gene ambiguous. The V end lost 6 bases, the J end lost 1 base, and 12 bases lay between the germline ends. Germline CDR1 MDHEN, CDR2 SYDVKM. The CDR3 covers 14 residues.

The rearrangement joins TRBV27 to TRBJ2-3; D not resolved. CDR3 length: 14 residues. Germline V gene sequence: CDR1 MNHEY, CDR2 SMNVEV (reference sequence). Trimming removed 6 bases at V and 2 bases at J, with 12 bases between. The CDR3 DNA is TGTGCCAGCAGAAAGGCGCAGTACACAGATACGCAGTATTTT. Its protein is CASRKAQYTDTQYF.

J is TRBJ2-5 and V is TRBV5-4, with TRBD1 matching 7 bases. CDR3 length: 15 residues. Germline V CDR1 and CDR2: SGHNT, YYREEE (reference sequence). The V gene end was trimmed by 6 bases and the J gene end by 5 bases; junction bases not matched to a gene: 13. The CDR3 DNA reads TGTGCCAGCATGGGACAGCACTCCCAGGGGGAGACCCAGTACTTC. Translation gives CASMGQHSQGETQYF.

V usage is TRBV9 and J usage is TRBJ1-6; D perhaps matches TRBD1 (5 bases). Between the trimmed V and J ends, which lost 1 base and 14 bases, there was a span of 16 bases. CDR1 is SGDLS, CDR2 YYNGEE, per germline. This CDR3 has 14 amino acids. CDR3 sequence reads: CASSVLGSRGALHF. CDR3 bases: TGTGCCAGCAGCGTATTGGGATCCCGAGGGGCCCTCCACTTT.

Details on this clone: At one end the junction does not follow the germline gene, possibly because of a read error. V gene TRBV6-1 combines with J gene TRBJ1-3, with D possibly being TRBD1 (6 bases). The germline V gene has CDR1 MNHNS and CDR2 SASEGT. The CDR3 is made up of 18 amino acids. The CDR3 sequence is CASSARGYRADSGNTVYF. The CDR3 DNA is TGTGCCAGCAGTGCGAGGGGGTACAGGGCAGACTCTGGAAACACCGTATATTTT.

The chain carries TRBV11-3 and TRBJ2-2; perhaps D is TRBD1 or TRBD2 (5 bases each). Germline assignment: CDR1 SGHNT and CDR2 YENEEA. V was shortened by 5 bases and J by 2 bases, with 12 bases between the two germline ends. This CDR3 has 15 residues. CDR3 protein: CASSLSGANTGELFF. The CDR3, as DNA: TGTGCCAGCAGCCTTTCCGGGGCCAACACCGGGGAGCTGTTTTTT.

The chain has TRBV5-1 and TRBJ2-7; D not resolved. V shed 2 bases and J shed 6 bases, with 6 bases lying between them. The CDR3 totals 11 residues. Germline-derived CDR1 and CDR2 are SGHRS and YFSETQ. The CDR3 sequence: CASSFDREQYF. CDR3 in DNA: TGCGCCAGCAGCTTTGATCGCGAGCAGTACTTC.

V and J are TRBV10-3 and TRBJ1-2; TRBD1 aligns across 7 bases. The CDR3 length is 17 residues. CDR1 is ENHRY and CDR2 is SYGVKD in the germline V gene. The V segment lost 0 bases and the J segment 6 bases; nucleotides outside the gene matches: 13. CDR3 protein: CAISESEGAIQLDGYTF. The CDR3 DNA is TGTGCCATCAGTGAGTCGGAGGGGGCGATTCAATTGGATGGCTACACCTTC.

This clone appeared once. The chain links TRBV5-4 to TRBJ1-1, with D possibly matching TRBD1 (6 bases). This CDR3 comprises 15 residues. V was clipped by 4 bases and J by 2 bases, with 15 bases between them. Germline assignment: CDR1 SGHNT and CDR2 YYREEE (reference sequence). The CDR3 spells CASSPGGGDNTEAFF. CDR3 coding DNA: TGTGCCAGCAGCCCGGGAGGGGGGGATAACACTGAAGCTTTCTTT.

The chain carries TRBV14 and TRBJ1-2, with TRBD1 matching over 7 bases. V shed 1 base, J shed 5 bases, and the junction held 1 base outside the gene matches. The CDR3 spans 13 residues. Looked up from germline, CDR1 is SGHDN and CDR2 is FVKESK. The CDR3: CASSQGQGYGYTF. The CDR3 DNA sequence: TGTGCCAGCAGCCAAGGACAGGGTTATGGCTACACCTTC.

This chain joins TRBV6-5 and TRBJ2-7; possibly TRBD1 for D (6 bases). The V end was cut by 0 bases, the J end by 3 bases, with 15 bases between. Germline loops: CDR1 MNHEY, CDR2 SVGAGI. The CDR3 contains 16 residues. The CDR3 loop is CASSYSHQGTFYEQYF. The CDR3 nucleotides read TGTGCCAGCAGTTACTCGCATCAAGGGACATTCTACGAGCAGTACTTC.

Note on this clone: The same CDR3 can be traced to other DNA sequences in this sample. The chain links TRBV20-1 to TRBJ2-7; D is unresolved. Germline V gene lookup returns CDR1 DFQATT and CDR2 SNEGSKA (reference sequence). V lost 2 bases and J lost 3, with 5 bases in between. The CDR3 covers 11 residues. The CDR3 sequence: CSARLNYEQYF. CDR3 DNA sequence: TGCAGTGCTAGACTCAACTACGAGCAGTACTTC.

The chain links TRBV19 to TRBJ1-4, with D unresolved. V dropped 4 bases and J dropped 0 bases, with 9 bases sitting between them. The CDR3 is 15 residues long. Germline V gene lookup returns CDR1 LNHDA and CDR2 SQIVND (reference sequence). CDR3 DNA: TGTGCCAGTAGTACATATACTGCAACTAATGAAAAACTGTTTTTT. As protein: CASSTYTATNEKLFF.

The rearrangement uses TRBV19 and TRBJ1-2; D gene uncertain. Trimming removed 4 bases from V and 8 bases from J, with 17 bases in between. The CDR3 runs 14 residues. Per germline, CDR1 LNHDA and CDR2 SQIVND (reference sequence). The CDR3 sequence is CASSKGRNLGGYTF. The CDR3 DNA reads as TGTGCCAGTAGTAAGGGCCGCAACCTGGGGGGCTACACCTTC.

The CDR3 is CASSESGRAFSGYTF. CDR3 nucleotides: TGTGCCAGCAGTGAATCGGGCAGGGCGTTTAGTGGCTACACCTTC. This chain links TRBV25-1 with TRBJ1-2; a possible D gene is TRBD1 (5 bases). Germline V gene sequence: CDR1 MGHDK, CDR2 SYGVNS. Deletions cut 1 base from V and 7 bases from J, with 16 bases between. This CDR3 comprises 15 residues.

The chain is built from TRBV7-2 and TRBJ2-7; 7 bases align to TRBD2. J gave up 1 base and V 5 bases, and 8 bases lay outside the gene matches. Germline V lookup: CDR1 SGHTA, CDR2 FQGNSA. CDR3 length: 15 amino acids. DNA for the CDR3: TGTGCCAGCAGCCCCCGCGGGGGTTGGTCCTACGAGCAGTACTTC. Translated, it gives CASSPRGGWSYEQYF.

The chain couples TRBV29-1 to TRBJ2-1, with TRBD1 identical over 9 bases. The length of the CDR3 is 14 residues. V lost 7 bases, J lost 8 bases, and 12 bases stayed unmatched. CDR1 is SQVTM and CDR2 is ANQGSEA in the germline V gene. CDR3 in amino acids: CSALRDRVAYEQFF. The CDR3 nucleotides read TGCAGCGCCCTCCGGGACAGGGTCGCGTATGAGCAGTTCTTC.

The chain recombines TRBV5-6 with TRBJ1-1, with 7 bases identical to TRBD1. This CDR3 is 14 amino acids long. Trimming at V came to 7 bases and at J to 3 bases, leaving 9 bases not matched to a gene. Per the germline V gene, CDR1 is SGHDT and CDR2 is YYEEEE. DNA for the CDR3: TGTGCCAGCGTAAGGGGGCGGCCTTACACTGAAGCTTTCTTT. Amino acids: CASVRGRPYTEAFF.

As DNA, the CDR3 is TGCGCCAGCAGCTCCCAATGGGCATCTCAGGCCTACAATGAGCAGTTCTTC. Its protein product is CASSSQWASQAYNEQFF. The chain uses TRBV5-1 and TRBJ2-1; D not certain. Trimming shortened V by 3 bases and J by 2 bases, and 18 bases separated the two germline ends. Germline loops: CDR1 SGHRS, CDR2 YFSETQ. The CDR3 consists of 17 residues.

This sequence joins TRBV7-9 and TRBJ2-3; D unresolved. The germline CDR1 and CDR2 sequences are SEHNR and FQNEAQ (reference sequence). V was clipped by 4 bases and J by 5 bases, with 7 bases between them. The CDR3 has 12 amino acids. The chain's CDR3 is CASSSLGDTQYF. CDR3 bases: TGTGCCAGCAGCTCACTGGGAGATACGCAGTATTTT. The complete variable domain, with remaining parts taken from reference TRBV7-9 and TRBJ2-3, reads DTGVSQNPRHKITKRGQNVTFRCDPISEHNRLYWYRQTLGQGPEFLTYFQNEAQLEKSRLLSDRFSAERPKGSFSTLEIQRTEQGDSAMYLCASSSLGDTQYFGPGTRLTVL.

This chain connects TRBV2 to TRBJ2-2; tentative D call: TRBD1 (6 bases). The V gene lost 6 bases and the J gene lost 0 bases, with 11 bases spanning the gap. Germline CDR1 and CDR2: SNHLY and FYNNEI. This CDR3 contains 15 residues. In DNA form, the CDR3 reads TGTGCCAGCAGACACGACAGGACGAACACCGGGGAGCTGTTTTTT. Its protein product is CASRHDRTNTGELFF.

DNA for the CDR3: TGTGCCAGCAGTGACAGCTCCTCTGGGGCCAACGTCCTGACTTTC. Amino acids: CASSDSSSGANVLTF. This chain joins TRBV2 and TRBJ2-6; D not resolved. Per the germline V gene, CDR1 is SNHLY and CDR2 is FYNNEI. V was pared by 3 bases and J by 0 bases, with 6 bases between. The CDR3 runs 15 residues.

The rearrangement joins TRBV18 to TRBJ1-1; no clear D. V was clipped by 2 bases and J by 2 bases, with 6 bases between them. CDR3 length: 13 residues. CDR1 is KGHSH and CDR2 is LQKENI in the germline V gene. The CDR3 region has the DNA TGTGCCAGCTCACCATTAGAAAACACTGAAGCTTTCTTT. Translating gives CASSPLENTEAFF. The variable domain in full, completed from reference TRBV18 and TRBJ1-1, reads NAGVMQNPRHLVRRRGQEARLRCSPMKGHSHVYWYRQLPEEGLKFMVYLQKENIIDESGMPKERFSAEFPKEGPSILRIQQVVRGDSAAYFCASSPLENTEAFFGQGTRLTVV.

The chain combines TRBV19 with TRBJ1-4; tentatively, D is TRBD1 (6 bases). This CDR3 region has 14 residues. Trimming pared 6 bases from V and 8 bases from J, leaving 16 bases between. Germline CDR1 reads LNHDA; CDR2 reads SQIVND (reference sequence). DNA for the CDR3: TGTGCCAGTAGCCAACGGACAGATCGGGAAAAACTGTTTTTT. It yields the protein CASSQRTDREKLFF.

The chain carries TRBV7-2 and TRBJ1-5; 9 bases map to TRBD1. The germline V gene encodes CDR1 SGHTA and CDR2 FQGNSA. The CDR3 spans 15 residues. J was trimmed by 7 bases and V by 2 bases; bases with no gene match: 6. CDR3 sequence: CASSLHRGRGQPQHF. CDR3 in DNA: TGTGCCAGCAGCTTACACAGGGGGCGCGGGCAGCCCCAGCATTTT.

The chain joins TRBV19 to TRBJ1-2; D uncertain. The V and J ends lost 2 bases and 2 bases respectively, with 15 bases between them. The CDR3 has 16 residues. Germline CDR1 is LNHDA and CDR2 is SQIVND (reference sequence). CDR3 sequence: CASSISVGLRNYGYTF. In DNA, the CDR3 is TGTGCCAGTAGTATAAGTGTCGGGCTACGAAACTATGGCTACACCTTC.